These 11 T cell receptor beta chains came from one sample sequenced in a study of blood T cells in healthy people across ages. The use of a sample-barcoded 5' primer and a J-beta primer mix characterized a second PCR of roughly 7 to 11 cycles. TCRdb called the 5' RACE reads again in MiXCR, with one record for every CDR3 protein. This sample has more than 900,000 distinct CDR3 sequences, with roughly 24% found just once. The same data also went into a second study, on T cells of mothers and their children.

Sequenced: blood. The source of these receptors is a girl aged 2 to 10 in good health.

V is TRBV6-2 or TRBV6-3 and J is TRBJ1-1, with D hard to call. The germline V and J ends were trimmed by 0 bases and 1 base, with 15 bases remaining between them. Germline V gene sequence: CDR1 MNHEY, CDR2 SVGEGT. The CDR3 consists of 17 residues. The CDR3 DNA reads as TGTGCCAGCAGTTACTCGGCCGGGGTTGAGGGGAACACTGAAGCTTTCTTT. Translating gives CASSYSAGVEGNTEAFF.

J is TRBJ2-2 and V is TRBV12-3 or TRBV12-4; 9 nucleotides align to TRBD1. The CDR3 runs to 17 residues. The V gene end was trimmed by 7 bases and the J gene end by 3 bases; junction bases not matched to a gene: 12. The CDR3 DNA follows: TGTGCCAGCAACGTCCCGGGACAGGGTCGGGACACCGGGGAGCTGTTTTTT. This gives the protein CASNVPGQGRDTGELFF.

J is TRBJ2-3 and V is TRBV19; D is perhaps TRBD1 (6 bases). The CDR3 totals 14 residues. Trimming left V 7 bases short and J 2 bases short, with 13 bases between. The germline gives CDR1 LNHDA, CDR2 SQIVND (reference sequence). DNA of the CDR3: TGTGCCAGTACCCTGGACAGTAACACAGATACGCAGTATTTT. Protein sequence: CASTLDSNTDTQYF.

This clonotype was seen more than once but under ten times. As DNA, the CDR3 is TGCGCCAGCAGCTTGGGTATGCGCGAGCAGTACTTC. Translation gives CASSLGMREQYF. V and J are TRBV5-1 and TRBJ2-1; D uncertain. The DNA end lines up better with TRBJ2-7; the J call may be wrong. Germline-derived CDR1 and CDR2 are SGHRS and YFSETQ. This CDR3 spans 12 amino acids.

The rearrangement uses TRBV6-5 and TRBJ1-6, with D possibly matching TRBD1 (5 bases). CDR3 length: 13 amino acids. V gave up 10 bases and J gave up 2 bases, with 9 bases separating them. Germline CDR1 MNHEY, CDR2 SVGAGI. The CDR3 sequence is CATRVAYNSPLHF. The CDR3 coding sequence is TGTGCCACCAGGGTCGCCTATAATTCACCCCTCCACTTT.

The chain links TRBV12-3 or TRBV12-4 to TRBJ1-1; D remains unclear. V lost 8 bases to trimming and J lost 5 bases, with 15 bases between them. This CDR3 has 13 residues. Here the CDR3 DNA reads TGTGCCAGCGGAGGGCTGGGGTTTACTGAAGCTTTCTTT. It codes for CASGGLGFTEAFF.

This clonotype was observed at least ten times. This chain links TRBV4-1 with TRBJ2-5; a possible D gene is TRBD2 (6 bases). CDR1 and CDR2 from the germline V gene are MGHRA and YSYEKL. With 1 base removed from V and 4 bases from J, the gap between germline ends came to 10 bases. This CDR3 spans 14 amino acids. CDR3 protein: CASSQVRGRETQYF. DNA of the CDR3: TGCGCCAGCAGCCAAGTGCGGGGCAGAGAGACCCAGTACTTC.

In this sample, this clonotype turned up a few times. The genes are TRBV7-9 and TRBJ2-3, with D perhaps matching TRBD1 (5 bases). Germline V lookup: CDR1 SEHNR, CDR2 FQNEAQ (reference sequence). Trimming shortened V by 0 bases and J by 3 bases, and 10 bases separated the two germline ends. CDR3 length: 15 residues. CDR3 nucleotides: TGTGCCAGCAGCTTAGCAGGGGATGCGACAGATACGCAGTATTTT. Protein: CASSLAGDATDTQYF.

The chain uses TRBV4-1 and TRBJ2-7; 8 bases are shared with TRBD1. The V gene's germline CDR1 is MGHRA and CDR2 YSYEKL. The CDR3 covers 15 residues. V was clipped by 0 bases and J by 3 bases; unmatched bases: 4. CDR3 nucleotides: TGCGCCAGCAGCCAAGAGGACAGGGATGACTACGAGCAGTACTTC. Encoded protein: CASSQEDRDDYEQYF.

The J gene is TRBJ1-2, the V gene TRBV6-6; 7 bases agree with TRBD1. J gave up 6 bases and V 6 bases, and 7 bases lay outside the gene matches. The CDR3 extends over 13 amino acids. Germline CDR1 and CDR2: MNHNY and SVGAGI (reference sequence). CDR3 sequence reads: CASRRQGSDGYTF. The DNA of the CDR3 is TGTGCCAGCAGGAGACAGGGATCAGATGGCTACACCTTC.

This rearrangement joins TRBV12-3 or TRBV12-4 to TRBJ2-1; no clear D. The CDR3 runs 14 residues. The ends were cut back, 6 bases at V and 8 bases at J, with 17 bases in the middle. The CDR3 nucleotides are TGTGCCAGCAGCCGAAGCCTAGGGATGGATGAGCAGTTCTTC. It translates to CASSRSLGMDEQFF.